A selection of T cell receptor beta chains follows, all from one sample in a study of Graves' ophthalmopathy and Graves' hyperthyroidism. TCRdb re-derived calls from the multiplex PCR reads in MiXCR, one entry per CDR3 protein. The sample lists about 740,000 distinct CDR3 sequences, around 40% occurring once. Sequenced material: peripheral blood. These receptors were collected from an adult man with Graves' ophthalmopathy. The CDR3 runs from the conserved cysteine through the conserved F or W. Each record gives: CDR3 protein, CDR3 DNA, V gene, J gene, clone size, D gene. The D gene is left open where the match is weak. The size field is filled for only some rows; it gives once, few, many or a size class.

CASSAMTAGNTIYF	TGTGCCAGCAGCGCGATGACGGCTGGAAACACCATATATTTT	TRBV9	TRBJ1-3	many	.
CASSFGGGPYSNQPQHF	TGTGCCAGCAGCTTCGGGGGTGGTCCGTATAGCAATCAGCCCCAGCATTTT	TRBV11-1	TRBJ1-5	.	.
CSRRQGLYGYTF	TGCAGCCGAAGACAGGGCCTCTATGGCTACACCTTC	TRBV29-1	TRBJ1-2	.	TRBD1
CATSSLPTGSYGYTF	TGTGCCACCAGCAGTCTTCCGACAGGGAGCTATGGCTACACCTTC	TRBV15	TRBJ1-2	.	TRBD1
CASRPGVLYSNQPQHF	TGTGCCAGCAGGCCCGGGGTGCTATATAGCAATCAGCCCCAGCATTTT	TRBV10-3	TRBJ1-5	few	.
CASSLEDGWNEKLFF	TGTGCCAGCAGCTTAGAAGACGGATGGAATGAAAAACTGTTTTTT	TRBV11-2	TRBJ1-4	many	.
CASRWGGSWTEAFF	TGTGCCAGCAGATGGGGGGGAAGTTGGACTGAAGCTTTCTTT	TRBV2	TRBJ1-1	many	.
CASSFSSGGMETQYF	TGTGCCAGCAGCTTCTCTAGCGGGGGGATGGAGACCCAGTACTTC	TRBV5-4	TRBJ2-5	few	TRBD2
CASSQSPQAGPGETQYF	TGTGCCAGCAGCCAATCCCCTCAGGCGGGTCCCGGGGAGACCCAGTACTTC	TRBV7-8	TRBJ2-5	once	.
CAGTNTDTQYF	TGTGCCGGCACCAACACAGATACGCAGTATTTT	TRBV7-2	TRBJ2-3	.	.
CASSYKTGRETQYF	TGTGCCAGCAGTTACAAGACAGGACGGGAGACCCAGTACTTC	TRBV6-5	TRBJ2-5	.	.
CASTLAYEQYF	TGTGCCAGCACCCTAGCATACGAGCAGTACTTC	TRBV28	TRBJ2-7	few	.
CSVEEGANGNTIYF	TGCAGCGTTGAGGAGGGGGCTAATGGAAACACCATATATTTT	TRBV29-1	TRBJ1-3	many	TRBD1
CASSLGTGENQPQHF	TGTGCCAGCAGCTTAGGGACAGGGGAGAATCAGCCCCAGCATTTT	TRBV7-9	TRBJ1-5	many	TRBD1
CASSLIPGTQETQYF	TGTGCCAGCAGCTTAATACCGGGGACGCAAGAGACCCAGTACTTC	TRBV7-8	TRBJ2-5	.	.
CATSREGDAQYF	TGTGCCACCAGCAGAGAGGGGGATGCGCAGTATTTT	TRBV15	TRBJ2-3	few	.
CASSLQTGYQPQHF	TGTGCCAGCAGCTTGCAGACAGGTTATCAGCCCCAGCATTTT	TRBV5-5	TRBJ1-5	few	.
CASRPGTGSGETQYF	TGCGCCAGCAGACCCGGGACAGGGAGTGGGGAGACCCAGTACTTC	TRBV2	TRBJ2-5	once	TRBD1
CASSDLRTAFNQPQHF	TGTGCCAGCAGCGACCTAAGGACAGCGTTTAATCAGCCCCAGCATTTT	TRBV24-1	TRBJ1-5	.	.
CASSSITFTGGVSGANVLTF	TGTGCCAGCAGCTCCATAACCTTTACAGGGGGAGTCTCTGGGGCCAACGTCCTGACTTTC	TRBV7-9	TRBJ2-6	.	TRBD1
CASSRRPGANVLTF	TGTGCCAGCAGCCGTAGACCAGGGGCCAACGTCCTGACTTTC	TRBV7-9	TRBJ2-6	.	.
CATSARETQYF	TGTGCCACCAGTGCCCGAGAGACCCAGTACTTC	TRBV24-1	TRBJ2-5	.	.
CASSLDLTQETQYF	TGTGCCAGCAGCTTAGATCTTACCCAAGAGACCCAGTACTTC	TRBV7-2	TRBJ2-5	few	.
CASQPDRGGTGELFF	TGTGCCAGTCAACCGGACAGGGGAGGCACCGGGGAGCTGTTTTTT	TRBV7-2	TRBJ2-2	many	TRBD1
CASSLSFGGHSYEQYF	TGTGCCAGCAGCTTGTCTTTCGGGGGCCACTCCTACGAGCAGTACTTC	TRBV5-1	TRBJ2-7	.	.
CASSPRQGGTEAFF	TGTGCCAGCTCACCACGACAGGGAGGCACTGAAGCTTTCTTT	TRBV18	TRBJ1-1	.	TRBD1
CASSLLRYTGELFF	TGTGCCAGCAGCTTGCTACGTTACACCGGGGAGCTGTTTTTT	TRBV5-8	TRBJ2-2	.	.
CSAQNHPGEEWETQYF	TGCAGTGCCCAGAATCATCCGGGAGAGGAGTGGGAGACCCAGTACTTC	TRBV20-1	TRBJ2-5	few	.
CASSPRGVYNSPLHF	TGTGCCAGCAGCCCCAGAGGGGTCTATAATTCACCCCTCCACTTT	TRBV4-2	TRBJ1-6	.	.
CSARAEGNSPLHF	TGCAGTGCTAGAGCCGAAGGGAATTCACCCCTCCACTTT	TRBV20-1	TRBJ1-6	.	.
CASSFRIAQGHGYTF	TGTGCCAGCAGTTTTCGCATAGCACAGGGTCACGGCTACACCTTC	TRBV5-5	TRBJ1-2	few	.
CASSESSGAYYGYTF	TGCGCCAGCAGTGAGTCGTCGGGGGCGTACTATGGCTACACCTTC	TRBV10-2	TRBJ1-2	few	.
CSARAEEVGNQPQHF	TGCAGTGCTAGGGCCGAGGAAGTGGGCAATCAGCCCCAGCATTTT	TRBV20-1	TRBJ1-5	many	.
CASSVGPAGRGETQYF	TGTGCCAGCAGCGTAGGCCCAGCGGGACGAGGAGAGACCCAGTACTTC	TRBV9	TRBJ2-5	.	TRBD2
CASSLVGIDTGELFF	TGTGCCAGCAGCTTAGTAGGGATCGACACCGGGGAGCTGTTTTTT	TRBV7-3	TRBJ2-2	.	.
CASSLEGRGNVATEAFF	TGTGCCAGCAGCTTAGAGGGCAGGGGGAACGTGGCCACTGAAGCTTTCTTT	TRBV7-2	TRBJ1-1	.	TRBD1
CASRRTRNTEAFF	TGTGCCAGCAGACGGACACGCAACACTGAAGCTTTCTTT	TRBV7-2	TRBJ1-1	.	.
CASSLKYQETQYF	TGTGCCAGCAGTCTAAAGTACCAAGAGACCCAGTACTTC	TRBV2	TRBJ2-5	.	.
CASSLVGKGTNEKLFF	TGTGCCAGCAGCTTGGTCGGTAAAGGGACTAATGAAAAACTGTTTTTT	TRBV7-9	TRBJ1-4	.	.
CASKGPGTGDQPQHF	TGTGCCAGCAAGGGGCCAGGGACAGGGGATCAGCCCCAGCATTTT	TRBV2	TRBJ1-5	few	TRBD1
CASSISGGQTYEQYF	TGTGCCAGTAGTATCTCAGGGGGACAGACATACGAGCAGTACTTC	TRBV19	TRBJ2-7	few	TRBD1
CASGLLLTGGNGYTF	TGTGCCAGCGGGCTGCTACTGACAGGGGGCAATGGCTACACCTTC	TRBV10-3	TRBJ1-2	.	TRBD1
CASSQMNEQYF	TGTGCCAGCAGCCAGATGAACGAGCAGTACTTC	TRBV5-6	TRBJ2-7	many	.
CASSSTTGYGYTF	TGTGCCAGCAGTTCGACGACAGGCTATGGCTACACCTTC	TRBV27	TRBJ1-2	many	.
CASRGGFPITEAFF	TGTGCCAGCAGAGGGGGTTTCCCAATCACTGAAGCTTTCTTT	TRBV2	TRBJ1-1	many	.
CASIGVGVKPNYGYTF	TGCGCCAGCATTGGGGTGGGGGTGAAACCTAACTATGGCTACACCTTC	TRBV10-2	TRBJ1-2	few	.
CASSVQGTNNSPLHF	TGTGCCAGCAGCGTCCAGGGGACCAACAATTCACCCCTCCACTTT	TRBV9	TRBJ1-6	.	.
CASSQGLVTGGPAYEQYF	TGCGCCAGCAGCCAAGGGTTGGTGACGGGAGGGCCTGCCTACGAGCAGTACTTC	TRBV4-1	TRBJ2-7	.	TRBD2
CASSLGRGFLEQYF	TGTGCCAGCAGCTTGGGTAGGGGGTTTCTCGAGCAGTACTTC	TRBV7-8	TRBJ2-7	few	.
CASSPSGGVEQYF	TGTGCCAGCAGCCCTAGCGGGGGGGTCGAGCAGTACTTC	TRBV7-6	TRBJ2-7	many	TRBD2
CASSYGHGGEKLFF	TGTGCCAGCTCTTATGGACACGGAGGGGAAAAACTGTTTTTT	TRBV2	TRBJ1-4	.	.
CAISESGQTESPLHF	TGTGCCATCAGTGAGTCGGGACAGACCGAGTCACCCCTCCACTTT	TRBV10-3	TRBJ1-6	many	TRBD1
CASSISHWGVGGQPQHF	TGTGCCAGTAGTATATCACATTGGGGAGTGGGGGGTCAGCCCCAGCATTTT	TRBV19	TRBJ1-5	.	.
CASSAGGIEAFF	TGTGCCAGCAGCGCAGGGGGCATTGAAGCTTTCTTT	TRBV7-9	TRBJ1-1	.	TRBD1
CASSYSGTGTKPQHF	TGTGCCAGCAGTTACTCCGGGACAGGGACTAAACCCCAGCATTTT	TRBV24-1	TRBJ1-5	few	TRBD1